What follows are 30 T cell receptor beta chains derived from one specimen sequenced in a study of shared clonotypes between healthy human individuals. Some clones are missing from TCRdb's copy, which holds only in-frame ones; the method was immunoSEQ multiplex PCR. The sample has 950,000 to 1,100,000 clones, 70% to 80% seen once. The sample taken for sequencing was memory CD4+ T cells sorted from blood. Stated subset: CD45RA-negative fraction. The origin of the receptors is a man younger than 35 in good health.

A note on this clone: Other DNA sequences from this sample encode an identical CDR3 as well. The J gene is TRBJ2-1, the V gene TRBV30; D gene ambiguous. Germline CDR1 GTSNPN, CDR2 SVGIG (reference sequence). V dropped 4 bases and J dropped 3 bases, with 4 bases sitting between them. The CDR3 is 11 residues long. This CDR3 is CAWTGYNEQFF. The CDR3 DNA follows: TGTGCCTGGACCGGCTACAATGAGCAGTTCTTC.

This rearrangement joins TRBV7-2 to TRBJ1-3; D remains unclear. Germline V gene data show CDR1 as SGHTA and CDR2 as FQGNSA. The CDR3 is 14 residues long. Between the trimmed V and J ends, which lost 2 bases and 4 bases, there was a span of 9 bases. The CDR3 region is CASSLLFGGNTIYF. CDR3 nucleotide sequence: TGTGCCAGCAGCTTATTGTTCGGAGGAAACACCATATATTTT.

As to this clone: The same CDR3 is also encoded by other DNA sequences in this sample. The gene calls are TRBV2 and TRBJ2-2; D gene uncertain. This CDR3 is built from 14 residues. The V and J ends lost 4 bases and 2 bases respectively, with 8 bases between them. Germline lookup yields CDR1 SNHLY and CDR2 FYNNEI. The CDR3 sequence: CASSVDTNTGELFF. The CDR3 DNA follows: TGTGCCAGCAGTGTTGATACAAACACCGGGGAGCTGTTTTTT. The complete variable domain, with remaining parts taken from reference TRBV2 and TRBJ2-2, reads EPEVTQTPSHQVTQMGQEVILRCVPISNHLYFYWYRQILGQKVEFLVSFYNNEISEKSEIFDDQFSVERPDGSNFTLKIRSTKLEDSAMYFCASSVDTNTGELFFGEGSRLTVL.

The rearrangement links TRBV10-1 to TRBJ1-6, with D possibly TRBD1 on 5 matching bases. Germline V gene lookup returns CDR1 WNHNN and CDR2 SYGVQD (reference sequence). V lost 4 bases, J lost 7 bases, and 11 bases lay in between. This CDR3 comprises 14 residues. The CDR3 region has the DNA TGCGCCAGCAGTGCCGGGGCTAGGAATTCACCCCTCCACTTT. Translated, it gives CASSAGARNSPLHF.

This chain connects TRBV10-2 to TRBJ2-5, with a weak D call TRBD1 (5 bases). Trimming pared 6 bases from V and 9 bases from J, leaving 17 bases between. Germline V lookup: CDR1 WSHSY, CDR2 SAAADI. There are 13 residues in the CDR3. The CDR3 is CASRRVGDGAQYF. The CDR3 DNA reads TGCGCCAGCAGAAGGGTAGGGGATGGGGCCCAGTACTTC.

In regard to this clone: The sample holds other DNA sequences that translate to the same CDR3. The rearrangement uses TRBV6-5 and TRBJ1-5; no firm D call. V was shortened by 4 bases and J by 4 bases, with 8 bases between the two germline ends. Germline loops: CDR1 MNHEY, CDR2 SVGAGI. This CDR3 comprises 13 residues. The CDR3 reads CASSLRGNQPQHF. In DNA form, the CDR3 reads TGTGCCAGCAGTTTACGTGGAAATCAGCCCCAGCATTTT.

The chain couples TRBV9 to TRBJ2-5; 8 bases match TRBD1. The CDR3 spans 14 residues. Germline V gives CDR1 SGDLS, CDR2 YYNGEE. V trimming: 3 bases; J trimming: 2 bases; junction bases outside the gene matches: 3. The CDR3 sequence is CASSGRGLQETQYF. CDR3 coding DNA: TGTGCCAGCAGCGGCAGGGGGCTTCAAGAGACCCAGTACTTC. The full variable domain, in which reference TRBV9 and TRBJ2-5 provide the parts outside the CDR3, is DSGVTQTPKHLITATGQRVTLRCSPRSGDLSVYWYQQSLDQGLQFLIQYYNGEERAKGNILERFSAQQFPDLHSELNLSSLELGDSALYFCASSGRGLQETQYFGPGTRLLVL.

V gene TRBV5-1 combines with J gene TRBJ2-7, with no clear D. This CDR3 contains 13 residues. V was pared by 1 base and J by 2 bases, with 7 bases between. Germline values: CDR1 SGHRS, CDR2 YFSETQ. The chain's CDR3 is CASSLLAAYEQYF. CDR3 DNA: TGCGCCAGCAGCTTGCTGGCTGCCTACGAGCAGTACTTC.

The chain recombines TRBV5-6 with TRBJ1-2, with no clear D. V was cut by 3 bases and J by 2 bases, with 5 bases left in between. Germline CDR1 reads SGHDT; CDR2 reads YYEEEE. The CDR3 is 12 residues long. The CDR3 DNA sequence: TGTGCCAGCAGCTCCTGGAACTATGGCTACACCTTC. As protein: CASSSWNYGYTF.

This chain connects TRBV6-5 to TRBJ2-3, with D tentatively TRBD2 (5 bases). Deletions cut 5 bases from V and 0 bases from J, with 9 bases between. This CDR3 comprises 14 residues. CDR1 and CDR2 from the germline V gene are MNHEY and SVGAGI. The CDR3 region has the DNA TGTGCCAGCAGTCGGGGAAAAAGCACAGATACGCAGTATTTT. This encodes CASSRGKSTDTQYF.

V usage is TRBV14 and J usage is TRBJ1-2; 9 bases align to TRBD1. CDR1 is SGHDN and CDR2 is FVKESK in the germline V gene. CDR3 length: 16 residues. The V and J ends lost 4 bases and 6 bases, in that order; junction bases with no gene match: 12. In DNA form, the CDR3 reads TGTGCCAGCAGCCGTGATCCCGGGACAGGGAGCAATGGCTACACCTTC. This codes for CASSRDPGTGSNGYTF.

V usage is TRBV10-3 and J usage is TRBJ2-6, with D unresolved. V lost 8 bases and J 0 bases, leaving 17 bases between the germline ends. The CDR3 is made up of 17 amino acids. The V gene's germline CDR1 is ENHRY and CDR2 SYGVKD. This CDR3 reads CAIGATQIRSGANVLTF. The DNA for the CDR3 is TGTGCCATCGGTGCCACGCAGATCCGCTCTGGGGCCAACGTCCTGACTTTC.

The chain is built from TRBV7-6 and TRBJ2-3; the D gene is possibly TRBD1 (6 bases). Germline V CDR1 and CDR2: SGHVS, FNYEAQ. The CDR3 consists of 15 residues. The V end was cut by 4 bases, the J end by 2 bases, with 13 bases between. CDR3 region: CASSSHGTNTDTQYF. As DNA, the CDR3 is TGTGCCAGCAGCTCGCACGGGACAAACACAGATACGCAGTATTTT. The variable domain in full, with the rest retrieved from reference TRBV7-6 and TRBJ2-3, is GAGVSQSPRYKVTKRGQDVALRCDPISGHVSLYWYRQALGQGPEFLTYFNYEAQQDKSGLPNDRFSAERPEGSISTLTIQRTEQRDSAMYRCASSSHGTNTDTQYFGPGTRLTVL.

The V gene is TRBV5-8, the J gene TRBJ2-7; D is uncertain. There are 12 residues in the CDR3. In germline, CDR1 is SGHTS, CDR2 YDEGEE. The germline V and J ends were trimmed by 1 base and 3 bases, with 5 bases remaining between them. In nucleotides, the CDR3 is TGTGCCAGCAGCTTGATAATCTACGAGCAGTACTTC. Its translation is CASSLIIYEQYF.

Turning to this clone: The sample contains more than one DNA sequence encoding this CDR3. The chain joins TRBV5-1 to TRBJ1-3, with D hard to call. This CDR3 contains 17 residues. V gave up 0 bases and J gave up 0 bases, with 13 bases separating them. From germline, CDR1 is SGHRS and CDR2 YFSETQ. CDR3 in amino acids: CASSLGEAKISGNTIYF. CDR3 sequence (DNA): TGCGCCAGCAGCTTGGGGGAGGCCAAAATCTCTGGAAACACCATATATTTT.

This sequence joins TRBV5-1 and TRBJ2-3, with 7 bases identical to TRBD1. The junction had 5 bases not matched to a gene; V was cut back by 0 bases and J by 4 bases. The CDR3 runs 15 residues. The germline V gene has CDR1 SGHRS and CDR2 YFSETQ. In DNA, the CDR3 is TGCGCCAGCAGCTTGGGGGCAGGGGGAGCAGATACGCAGTATTTT. It specifies CASSLGAGGADTQYF.

This chain uses TRBV10-3 with TRBJ1-5; tentatively, D is TRBD1 (5 bases). CDR3 length equals 13 residues. With 0 bases removed from V and 6 bases from J, the gap between germline ends came to 6 bases. Germline V CDR1 and CDR2: ENHRY, SYGVKD. CDR3 DNA: TGTGCCATCAGTGAGTCTGGGGGTCAGCCCCAGCATTTT. Amino acids: CAISESGGQPQHF.

This clone was recorded a few times. The chain has TRBV6-1 and TRBJ1-2, with 8 bases identical to TRBD1. Germline assignment: CDR1 MNHNS and CDR2 SASEGT. The junction had 8 bases not matched to a gene; V was cut back by 5 bases and J by 6 bases. This CDR3 comprises 14 residues. CDR3 sequence (DNA): TGTGCCAGCAGTAAGACAGGGGTTAGGGATGGCTACACCTTC. Residues: CASSKTGVRDGYTF.

The rearrangement uses TRBV5-1 and TRBJ2-7; possible D gene TRBD2, 6 bases. V was cut by 6 bases and J by 0 bases, with 19 bases left in between. This CDR3 is 16 amino acids long. Germline CDR1 is SGHRS and CDR2 is YFSETQ. The CDR3 nucleotides read TGCGCCAGCAACTATGGCCGGCGGGGTAGCTCCTACGAGCAGTACTTC. Protein sequence: CASNYGRRGSSYEQYF.

Comment on this clone: This sample also contains other DNA sequences that code for the same CDR3. This rearrangement joins TRBV28 to TRBJ1-1, with no clear D. Germline CDR1 MDHEN, CDR2 SYDVKM. The CDR3 spans 12 residues. V lost 2 bases and J 5 bases, leaving 6 bases between the germline ends. CDR3 bases: TGTGCCAGCAGTTTAGAGAGAACTGAAGCTTTCTTT. Its protein product is CASSLERTEAFF.

The rearrangement uses TRBV27 and TRBJ1-6; a weak D match, TRBD1 (6 bases). In germline, CDR1 is MNHEY, CDR2 SMNVEV (reference sequence). The CDR3 runs 16 residues. Trimming took off 6 bases at V and 9 bases at J, with 21 bases between the two ends. CDR3 sequence: CASRTKGHNSPSPLHF. The CDR3 DNA is TGTGCCAGCAGGACTAAGGGACATAACTCCCCTTCACCCCTCCACTTT.

Here the CDR3 DNA reads TGCAGCGTTACTGAAAACACTGAAGCTTTCTTT. Its protein product is CSVTENTEAFF. The genes are TRBV29-1 and TRBJ1-1; D not certain. CDR1 and CDR2 (germline): SQVTM, ANQGSEA. The CDR3 extends over 11 amino acids. V dropped 5 bases and J dropped 2 bases, with 6 bases sitting between them. The entire variable domain, with the rest obtained from reference TRBV29-1 and TRBJ1-1, is as follows: SAVISQKPSRDICQRGTSLTIQCQVDSQVTMMFWYRQQPGQSLTLIATANQGSEATYESGFVIDKFPISRPNLTFSTLTVSNMSPEDSSIYLCSVTENTEAFFGQGTRLTVV.

The chain recombines TRBV18 with TRBJ2-7; unclear D gene. The germline V gene has CDR1 KGHSH and CDR2 LQKENI. Trimming took off 4 bases at V and 6 bases at J, with 10 bases between the two ends. CDR3 length equals 12 residues. The CDR3 DNA reads TGTGCCAGCTCACGCCCACTGTCCGAGCAGTACTTC. Translation gives CASSRPLSEQYF. The full variable domain, completed using reference TRBV18 and TRBJ2-7, is NAGVMQNPRHLVRRRGQEARLRCSPMKGHSHVYWYRQLPEEGLKFMVYLQKENIIDESGMPKERFSAEFPKEGPSILRIQQVVRGDSAAYFCASSRPLSEQYFGPGTRLTVT.

V gene TRBV6-5 combines with J gene TRBJ2-7; 11 bases fit TRBD1. J gave up 6 bases and V 0 bases, and 7 bases lay outside the gene matches. The CDR3 loop spans 16 amino acids. Germline-derived CDR1 and CDR2 are MNHEY and SVGAGI. The DNA of the CDR3 is TGTGCCAGCAGTTACTCCCAGGTCGGGACAGGGGGCGAGCAGTACTTC. Translation: CASSYSQVGTGGEQYF.

The rearrangement uses TRBV2 and TRBJ2-7; 8 bases match TRBD2. Germline-derived CDR1 and CDR2 are SNHLY and FYNNEI. The CDR3 consists of 13 residues. Germline trimming cut 7 bases from V and 3 bases from J; bases unmatched to any gene: 5. CDR3 bases: TGTGCCAGCACCAGCGGGGGCAACTACGAGCAGTACTTC. Translated: CASTSGGNYEQYF.

The chain is built from TRBV10-3 and TRBJ2-7; D possibly corresponds to TRBD2 (6 bases). The CDR3 is 15 residues long. Per germline, CDR1 ENHRY and CDR2 SYGVKD. The V and J ends lost 0 bases and 7 bases respectively, with 16 bases between them. The CDR3 coding sequence is TGTGCCATCAGTGAGTCCGCGGGATCCGGTTCGGAGCAGTACTTC. Translating it yields CAISESAGSGSEQYF.

The V call is TRBV18, the J call TRBJ2-3; 7 nucleotides align to TRBD1. V gave up 0 bases and J gave up 0 bases; unmatched junction bases: 6. The CDR3 is made up of 17 amino acids. CDR1 and CDR2 (germline): KGHSH, LQKENI. The CDR3 region has the DNA TGTGCCAGCTCACCACCGAAGACAGGGAAGAGCACAGATACGCAGTATTTT. Translated, it gives CASSPPKTGKSTDTQYF.

J is TRBJ2-7 and V is TRBV6-1; D is undetermined. Trimming pared 6 bases from V and 2 bases from J, leaving 17 bases between. The germline V gene encodes CDR1 MNHNS and CDR2 SASEGT. The CDR3 spans 15 residues. The CDR3 DNA reads as TGTGCCAGCAGCGAGCAACCGACGGAAACCTACGAGCAGTACTTC. Protein sequence: CASSEQPTETYEQYF.

The chain combines TRBV5-1 with TRBJ2-1; 9 bases are shared with TRBD2. CDR1 SGHRS and CDR2 YFSETQ come from the germline V gene. CDR3 size: 15 residues. J lost 7 bases, V lost 0 bases, and 5 bases had no gene match. CDR3 in DNA: TGCGCCAGCAGCTTGGTCGGACTAGCGTATAATGAGCAGTTCTTC. Its translation: CASSLVGLAYNEQFF.

The chain recombines TRBV6-5 with TRBJ1-1; 8 bases agree with TRBD1. Per the germline V gene, CDR1 is MNHEY and CDR2 is SVGAGI. After removal of 4 bases from V and 6 bases from J, the junction contained 4 bases not matched to a gene. CDR3 length: 13 amino acids. Written as DNA, the CDR3 is TGTGCCAGCAGTTTAAGACAGGGGCCTGAAGCTTTCTTT. Translation gives CASSLRQGPEAFF.